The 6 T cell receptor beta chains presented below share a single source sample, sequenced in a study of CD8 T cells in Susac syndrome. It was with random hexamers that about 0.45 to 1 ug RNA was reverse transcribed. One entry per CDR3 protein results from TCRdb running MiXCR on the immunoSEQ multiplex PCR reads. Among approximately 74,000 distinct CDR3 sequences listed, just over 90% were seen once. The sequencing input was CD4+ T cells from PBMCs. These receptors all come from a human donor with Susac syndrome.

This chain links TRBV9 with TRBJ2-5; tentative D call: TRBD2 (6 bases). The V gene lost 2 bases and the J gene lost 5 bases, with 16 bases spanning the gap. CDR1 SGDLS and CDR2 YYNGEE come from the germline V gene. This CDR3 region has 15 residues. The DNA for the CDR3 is TGTGCCAGCAGCGTCTCCGGTCCGGGGGTGGAGACCCAGTACTTC. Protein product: CASSVSGPGVETQYF.

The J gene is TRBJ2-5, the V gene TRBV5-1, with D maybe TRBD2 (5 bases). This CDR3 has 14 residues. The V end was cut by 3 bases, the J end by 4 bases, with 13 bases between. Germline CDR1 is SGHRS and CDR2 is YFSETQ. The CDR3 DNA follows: TGCGCCAGCAGCTGGAACCCCGCGGGAGAGACCCAGTACTTC. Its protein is CASSWNPAGETQYF.

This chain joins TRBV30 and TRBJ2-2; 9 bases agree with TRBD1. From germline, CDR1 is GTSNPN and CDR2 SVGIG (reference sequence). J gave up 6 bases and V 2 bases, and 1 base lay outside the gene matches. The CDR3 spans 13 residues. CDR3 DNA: TGTGCCTGGAGTCGACAGGGGGCCGGGGAGCTGTTTTTT. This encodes CAWSRQGAGELFF.

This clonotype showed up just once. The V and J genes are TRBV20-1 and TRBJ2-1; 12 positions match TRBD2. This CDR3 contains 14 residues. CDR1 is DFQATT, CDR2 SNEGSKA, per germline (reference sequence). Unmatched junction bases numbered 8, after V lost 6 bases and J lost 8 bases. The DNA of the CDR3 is TGCAGTGCGGAACTAGCGGGGGGTTGGGATGAGCAGTTCTTC. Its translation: CSAELAGGWDEQFF.

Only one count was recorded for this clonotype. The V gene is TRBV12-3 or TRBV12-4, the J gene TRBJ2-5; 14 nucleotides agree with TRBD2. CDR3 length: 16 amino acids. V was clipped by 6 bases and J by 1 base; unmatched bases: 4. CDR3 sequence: CASSRGLAGGQETQYF. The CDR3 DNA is TGTGCCAGCAGCCGAGGACTAGCGGGAGGCCAAGAGACCCAGTACTTC.

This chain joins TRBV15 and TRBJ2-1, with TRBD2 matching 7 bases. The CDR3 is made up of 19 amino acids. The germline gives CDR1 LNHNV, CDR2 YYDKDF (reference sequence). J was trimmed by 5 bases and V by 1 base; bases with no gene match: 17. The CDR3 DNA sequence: TGTGCCACCAGCAGAGTTGGGGGGGTGGCGGTGGGACCAAACAATGAGCAGTTCTTC. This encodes CATSRVGGVAVGPNNEQFF.